This T cell receptor (beta chain) was obtained from a study of T cells in Graves' hyperthyroidism and ophthalmopathy. Study information: Peripheral blood was drawn at first diagnosis, prior to all treatment.

Based on clinical symptoms, serum thyroxine and TRAb, thyroid ultrasound and orbital computed tomography, diagnoses were reached. Fresh peripheral blood, around 11 ml of it, supplied the PBMCs. This clonotype was seen at least ten times. The antigen remains undetermined. Amplified TCR beta CDR3 regions came from RNA transcripts. TCR CDR3 regions were first amplified by RT-PCR with HTBI primers. TCRdb ran MiXCR on the multiplex PCR reads and lists one entry per CDR3 protein. The sample yields about 350,000 distinct CDR3 sequences, about 18% seen once. Overall study findings and caveats: Most thyroid clonotypes with frequency above 0.001 were detected in blood.

The ends lost 4 bases at V and 6 bases at J; junction bases unmatched: 4. The CDR3 runs 13 residues. CDR1 and CDR2 (germline): SEHNR, FQNEAQ (reference sequence). The receptor was isolated from a woman aged 25 to 39 with Graves' hyperthyroidism that later progressed to Graves' ophthalmopathy. Specimen: blood. The J gene is TRBJ2-7, the V gene TRBV7-9; 9 bases are shared with TRBD2. The CDR3 protein is CASSWGTSTEQYF. CDR3 bases: TGTGCCAGCAGCTGGGGGACTAGCACCGAGCAGTACTTC.